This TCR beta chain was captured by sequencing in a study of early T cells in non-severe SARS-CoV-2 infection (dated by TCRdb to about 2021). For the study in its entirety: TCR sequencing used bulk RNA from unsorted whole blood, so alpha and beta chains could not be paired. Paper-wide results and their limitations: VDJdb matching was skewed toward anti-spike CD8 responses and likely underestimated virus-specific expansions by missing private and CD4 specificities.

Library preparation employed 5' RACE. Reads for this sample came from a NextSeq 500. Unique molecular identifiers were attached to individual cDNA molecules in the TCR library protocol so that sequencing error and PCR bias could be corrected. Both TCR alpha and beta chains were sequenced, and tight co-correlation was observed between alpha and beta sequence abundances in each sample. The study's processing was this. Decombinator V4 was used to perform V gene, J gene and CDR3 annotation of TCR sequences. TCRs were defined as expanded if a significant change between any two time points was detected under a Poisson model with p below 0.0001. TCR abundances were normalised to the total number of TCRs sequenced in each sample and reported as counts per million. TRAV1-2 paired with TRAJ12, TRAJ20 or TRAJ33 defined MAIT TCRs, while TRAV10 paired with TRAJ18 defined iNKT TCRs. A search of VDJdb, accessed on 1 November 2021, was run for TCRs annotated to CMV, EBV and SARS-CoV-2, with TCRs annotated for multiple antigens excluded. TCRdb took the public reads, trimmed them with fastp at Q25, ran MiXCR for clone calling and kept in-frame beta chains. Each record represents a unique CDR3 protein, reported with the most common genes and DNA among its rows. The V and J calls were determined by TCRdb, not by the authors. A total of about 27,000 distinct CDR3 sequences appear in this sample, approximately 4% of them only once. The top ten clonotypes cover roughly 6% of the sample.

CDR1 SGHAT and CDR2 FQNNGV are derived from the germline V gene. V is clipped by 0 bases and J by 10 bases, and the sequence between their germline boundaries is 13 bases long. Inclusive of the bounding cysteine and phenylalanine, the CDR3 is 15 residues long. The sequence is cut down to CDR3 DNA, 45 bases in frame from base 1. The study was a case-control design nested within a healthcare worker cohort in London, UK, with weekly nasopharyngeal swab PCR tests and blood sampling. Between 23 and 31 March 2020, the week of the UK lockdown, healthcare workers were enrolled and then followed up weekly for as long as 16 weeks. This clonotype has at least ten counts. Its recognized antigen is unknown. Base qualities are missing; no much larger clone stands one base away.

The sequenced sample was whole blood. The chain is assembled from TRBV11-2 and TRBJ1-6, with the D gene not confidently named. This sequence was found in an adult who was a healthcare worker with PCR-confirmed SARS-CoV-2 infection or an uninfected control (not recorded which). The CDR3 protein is CASSLDGFGGSPLHF. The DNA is TGTGCCAGCAGCTTAGACGGTTTCGGAGGCTCACCCCTCCACTTT.